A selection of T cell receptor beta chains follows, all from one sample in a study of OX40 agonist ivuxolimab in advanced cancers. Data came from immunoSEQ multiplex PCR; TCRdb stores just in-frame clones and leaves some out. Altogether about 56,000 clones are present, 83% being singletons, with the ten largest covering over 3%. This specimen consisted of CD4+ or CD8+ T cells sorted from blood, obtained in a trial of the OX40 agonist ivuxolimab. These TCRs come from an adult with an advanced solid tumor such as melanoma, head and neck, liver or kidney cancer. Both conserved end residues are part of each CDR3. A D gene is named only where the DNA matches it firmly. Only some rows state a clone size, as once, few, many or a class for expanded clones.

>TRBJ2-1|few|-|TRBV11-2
CASSLEGSRYNEQFF
TGTGCCAGCAGCTTAGAGGGGAGCCGGTACAATGAGCAGTTCTTC
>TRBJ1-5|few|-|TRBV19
CASSIGFPEAQPQHF
TGTGCCAGTAGTATAGGATTCCCGGAGGCCCAGCCCCAGCATTTT
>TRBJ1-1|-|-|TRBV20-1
CSAGYSSEAFF
TGCAGTGCTGGATATTCGTCTGAAGCTTTCTTT
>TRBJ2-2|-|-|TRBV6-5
CATLTGAPGAGELFF
TGTGCCACCCTTACCGGGGCTCCGGGCGCCGGGGAGCTGTTTTTT
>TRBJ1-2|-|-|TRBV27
CASSLEGGYGYTF
TGTGCCAGCAGTTTGGAGGGCGGCTATGGCTACACCTTC
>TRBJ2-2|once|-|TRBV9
CASSARGQGTGELFF
TGTGCCAGCAGTGCCCGGGGGCAAGGCACCGGGGAGCTGTTTTTT
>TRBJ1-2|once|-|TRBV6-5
CASSESRNYGYTF
TGTGCCAGCAGTGAAAGCCGGAACTATGGCTACACCTTC
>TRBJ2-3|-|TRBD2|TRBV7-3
CASSRSGSGTDTQYF
TGTGCCAGCAGCCGTAGCGGGAGCGGCACAGATACGCAGTATTTT
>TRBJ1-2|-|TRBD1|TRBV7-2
CASSHTGGGNYGYTF
TGTGCCAGCAGTCACACAGGGGGAGGCAACTATGGCTACACCTTC
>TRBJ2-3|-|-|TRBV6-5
CASSYSEANTQYF
TGTGCCAGCAGTTACTCGGAGGCGAATACGCAGTATTTT
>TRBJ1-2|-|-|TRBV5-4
CASSSTDRRGNGYTF
TGTGCCAGCAGCTCCACCGACAGGAGGGGGAATGGCTACACCTTC